The subject of this entry is one T cell receptor beta chain. Its antigen is unknown. Expressed TCRB transcripts were sequenced because the entire RNA isolate underwent reverse transcription. The repertoire was sequenced with immunoSEQ multiplex PCR; TCRdb's copy has only in-frame clones and lacks some. Here the sample spans just under 150,000 clones, approximately 13% being singletons. The data were taken from a study of beta chain features in type 1 diabetes. In the study overall: Age and gender were similar between patients and healthy donors, as were cell yields.

V lost 3 bases and J 3 bases, leaving 12 bases between the germline ends. Germline V gives CDR1 SQVTM, CDR2 ANQGSEA. CDR3 length: 13 amino acids. Sorting of CD4+ naive, central memory, regulatory and stem cell-like memory cells was performed via CD45RO/CCR7/CD25/CD127/CD95/CD27. Study-level results: For Type 1 diabetes patients, all four CD4+ subsets carried TCRB CDR3s that were moderately but significantly shorter. Cells carrying high TCR expression could end up over-represented when cDNA is sequenced.

Source material: central memory CD4+ T cells from blood. The origin of this receptor is a man between 18 and 35 years old with type 1 diabetes. This sequence joins TRBV29-1 and TRBJ2-7; a possible D gene is TRBD2 (7 bases). Here the CDR3 DNA reads TGCAGCGTTGATGGGGGGGCTGTCTACGAGCAGTACTTC. It encodes CSVDGGAVYEQYF.